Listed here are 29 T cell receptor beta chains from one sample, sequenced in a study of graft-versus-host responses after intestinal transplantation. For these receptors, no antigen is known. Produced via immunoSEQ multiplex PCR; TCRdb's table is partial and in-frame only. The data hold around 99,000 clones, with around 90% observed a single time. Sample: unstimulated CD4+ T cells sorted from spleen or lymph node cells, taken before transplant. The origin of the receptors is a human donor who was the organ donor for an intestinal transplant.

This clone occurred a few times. This CDR3 reads CASSFTSGGAYEQYF. The CDR3 coding sequence is TGTGCCAGCAGCTTTACTAGCGGGGGGGCCTACGAGCAGTACTTC. The J gene is TRBJ2-7, the V gene TRBV7-2, with 13 bases identical to TRBD2. Per germline, CDR1 SGHTA and CDR2 FQGNSA. Trimming took 3 bases from V and 2 from J; bases not matched to a gene: 1. The CDR3 contains 15 residues.

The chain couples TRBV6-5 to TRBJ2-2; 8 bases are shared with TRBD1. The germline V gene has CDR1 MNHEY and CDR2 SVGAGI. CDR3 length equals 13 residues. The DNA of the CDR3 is TGTGGAACCGGGACAGGAGACACCGGGGAGCTGTTTTTT. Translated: CGTGTGDTGELFF.

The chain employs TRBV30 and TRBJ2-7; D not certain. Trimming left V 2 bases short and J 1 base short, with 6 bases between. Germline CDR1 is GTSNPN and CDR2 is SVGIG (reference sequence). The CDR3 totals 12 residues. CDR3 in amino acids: CAWSQESYEQYF. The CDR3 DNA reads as TGTGCCTGGAGTCAGGAATCCTACGAGCAGTACTTC.

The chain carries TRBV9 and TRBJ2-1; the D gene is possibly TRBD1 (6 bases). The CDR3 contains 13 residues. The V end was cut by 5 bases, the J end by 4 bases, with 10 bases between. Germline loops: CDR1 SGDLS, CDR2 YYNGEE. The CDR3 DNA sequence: TGTGCCAGCAGTCATACAGGGTACAATGAGCAGTTCTTC. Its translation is CASSHTGYNEQFF. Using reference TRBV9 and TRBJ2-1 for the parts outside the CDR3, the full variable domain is DSGVTQTPKHLITATGQRVTLRCSPRSGDLSVYWYQQSLDQGLQFLIQYYNGEERAKGNILERFSAQQFPDLHSELNLSSLELGDSALYFCASSHTGYNEQFFGPGTRLTVL.

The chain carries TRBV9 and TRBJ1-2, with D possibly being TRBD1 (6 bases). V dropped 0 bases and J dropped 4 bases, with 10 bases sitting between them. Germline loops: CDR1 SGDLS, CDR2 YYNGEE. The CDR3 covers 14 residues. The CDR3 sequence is CASSVGGGGYGYTF. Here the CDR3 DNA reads TGTGCCAGCAGCGTAGGGGGAGGGGGCTATGGCTACACCTTC.

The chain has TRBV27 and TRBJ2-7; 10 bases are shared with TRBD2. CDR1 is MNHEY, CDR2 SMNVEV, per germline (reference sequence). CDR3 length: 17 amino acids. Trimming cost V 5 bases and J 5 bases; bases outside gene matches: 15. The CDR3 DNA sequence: TGTGCCAGCAGTCAGACTAGCGGGCGCTTATTCCGTAACGAGCAGTACTTC. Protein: CASSQTSGRLFRNEQYF.

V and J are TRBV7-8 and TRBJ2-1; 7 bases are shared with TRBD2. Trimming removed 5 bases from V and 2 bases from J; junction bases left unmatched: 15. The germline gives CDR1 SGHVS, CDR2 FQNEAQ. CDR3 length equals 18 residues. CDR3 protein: CASSRGGAGVGTYNEQFF. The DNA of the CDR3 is TGTGCCAGCAGCCGCGGAGGGGCGGGAGTCGGCACCTACAATGAGCAGTTCTTC.

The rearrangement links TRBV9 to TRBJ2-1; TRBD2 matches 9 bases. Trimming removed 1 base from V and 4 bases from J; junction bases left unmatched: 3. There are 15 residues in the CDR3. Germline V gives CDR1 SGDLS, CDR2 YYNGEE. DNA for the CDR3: TGTGCCAGCAGCGTATCTAGCGGGGATTACAATGAGCAGTTCTTC. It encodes CASSVSSGDYNEQFF.

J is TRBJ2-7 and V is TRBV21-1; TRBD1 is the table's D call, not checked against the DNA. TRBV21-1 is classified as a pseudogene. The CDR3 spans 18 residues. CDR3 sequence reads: CASSGRQDSGLYEGEQYF. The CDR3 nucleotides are TGTGCCAGCAGCGGACGACAGGACTCGGGGTTGTACGAAGGCGAGCAGTACTTC.

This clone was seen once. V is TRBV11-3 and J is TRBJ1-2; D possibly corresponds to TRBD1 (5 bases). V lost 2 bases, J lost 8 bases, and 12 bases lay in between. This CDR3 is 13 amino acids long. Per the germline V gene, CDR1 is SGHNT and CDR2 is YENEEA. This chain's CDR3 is CASSLTGLGGYTF. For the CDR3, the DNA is TGTGCCAGCAGCTTAACAGGATTGGGGGGCTACACCTTC.

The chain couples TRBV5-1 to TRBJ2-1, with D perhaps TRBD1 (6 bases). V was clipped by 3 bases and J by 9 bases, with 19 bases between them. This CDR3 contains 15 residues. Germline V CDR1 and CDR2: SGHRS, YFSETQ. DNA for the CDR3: TGCGCCAGCAGCTCCAACATAGACAGGTTGAGTGAGCAGTTCTTC. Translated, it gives CASSSNIDRLSEQFF.

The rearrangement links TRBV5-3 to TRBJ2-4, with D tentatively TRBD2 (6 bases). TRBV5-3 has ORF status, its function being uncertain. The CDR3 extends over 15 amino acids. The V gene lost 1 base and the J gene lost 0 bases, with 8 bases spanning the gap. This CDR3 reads CARSLRGVAKNIQYF. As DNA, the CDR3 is TGTGCCAGAAGCTTGCGCGGGGTAGCCAAAAACATTCAGTACTTC.

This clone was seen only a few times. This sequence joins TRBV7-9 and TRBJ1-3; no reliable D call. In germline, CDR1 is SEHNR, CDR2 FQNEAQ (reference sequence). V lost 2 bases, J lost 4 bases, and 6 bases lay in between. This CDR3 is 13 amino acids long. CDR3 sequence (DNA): TGTGCCAGCAGCTTAACTCAGGGAAACACCATATATTTT. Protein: CASSLTQGNTIYF.

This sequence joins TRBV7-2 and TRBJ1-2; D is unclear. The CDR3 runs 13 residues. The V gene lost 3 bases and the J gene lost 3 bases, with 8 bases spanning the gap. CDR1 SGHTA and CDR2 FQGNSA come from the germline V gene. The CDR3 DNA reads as TGTGCCAGCAGCTTTGACGGCTACTATGGCTACACCTTC. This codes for CASSFDGYYGYTF.

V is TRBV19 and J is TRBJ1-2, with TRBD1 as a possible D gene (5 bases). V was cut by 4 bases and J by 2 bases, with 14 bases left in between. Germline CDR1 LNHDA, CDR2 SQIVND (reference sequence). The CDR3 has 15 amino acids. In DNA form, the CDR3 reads TGTGCCAGTAGTAACCCCGGGACGACGAACTATGGCTACACCTTC. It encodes CASSNPGTTNYGYTF.

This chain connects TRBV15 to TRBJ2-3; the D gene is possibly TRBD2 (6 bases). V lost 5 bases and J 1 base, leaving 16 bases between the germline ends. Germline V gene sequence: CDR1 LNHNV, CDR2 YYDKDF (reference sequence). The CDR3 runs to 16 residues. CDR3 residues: CATSSRREWGTDTQYF. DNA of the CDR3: TGTGCCACCAGCTCCAGACGGGAGTGGGGCACAGATACGCAGTATTTT.

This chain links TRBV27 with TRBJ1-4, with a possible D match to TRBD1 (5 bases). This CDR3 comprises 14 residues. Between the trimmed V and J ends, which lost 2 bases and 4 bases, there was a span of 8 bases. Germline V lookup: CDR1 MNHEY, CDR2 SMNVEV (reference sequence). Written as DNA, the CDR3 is TGTGCCAGCAGTTTAGACAGACGTAATGAAAAACTGTTTTTT. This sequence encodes CASSLDRRNEKLFF.

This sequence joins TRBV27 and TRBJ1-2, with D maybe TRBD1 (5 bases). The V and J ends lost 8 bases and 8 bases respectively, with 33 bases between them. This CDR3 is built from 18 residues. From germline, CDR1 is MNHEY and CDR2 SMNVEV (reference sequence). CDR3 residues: CASHSTGLLEQSTGGYTF. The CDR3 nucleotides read TGTGCCAGCCATTCCACGGGGCTCTTGGAACAGAGTACTGGGGGCTACACCTTC.

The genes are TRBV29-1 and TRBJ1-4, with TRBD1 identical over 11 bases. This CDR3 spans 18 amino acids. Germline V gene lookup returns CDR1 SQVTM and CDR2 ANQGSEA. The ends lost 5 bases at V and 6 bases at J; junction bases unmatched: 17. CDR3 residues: CSVYTGTGGRWRDEKLFF. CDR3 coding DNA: TGCAGCGTTTATACCGGGACAGGGGGGAGGTGGCGGGATGAAAAACTGTTTTTT. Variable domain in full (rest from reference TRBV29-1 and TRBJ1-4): SAVISQKPSRDICQRGTSLTIQCQVDSQVTMMFWYRQQPGQSLTLIATANQGSEATYESGFVIDKFPISRPNLTFSTLTVSNMSPEDSSIYLCSVYTGTGGRWRDEKLFFGSGTQLSVL.

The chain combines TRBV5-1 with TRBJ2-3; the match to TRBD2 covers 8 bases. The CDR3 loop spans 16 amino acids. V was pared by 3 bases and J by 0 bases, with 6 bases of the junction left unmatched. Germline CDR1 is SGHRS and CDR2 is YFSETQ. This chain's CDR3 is CASSYRGGISTDTQYF. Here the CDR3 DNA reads TGCGCCAGCAGCTACCGCGGGGGGATTAGCACAGATACGCAGTATTTT.

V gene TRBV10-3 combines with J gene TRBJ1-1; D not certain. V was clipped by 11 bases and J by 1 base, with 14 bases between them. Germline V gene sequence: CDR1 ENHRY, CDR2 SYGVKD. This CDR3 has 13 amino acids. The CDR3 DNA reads TGTGCCGCCGGCAGGTCAGAGAACACTGAAGCTTTCTTT. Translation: CAAGRSENTEAFF.

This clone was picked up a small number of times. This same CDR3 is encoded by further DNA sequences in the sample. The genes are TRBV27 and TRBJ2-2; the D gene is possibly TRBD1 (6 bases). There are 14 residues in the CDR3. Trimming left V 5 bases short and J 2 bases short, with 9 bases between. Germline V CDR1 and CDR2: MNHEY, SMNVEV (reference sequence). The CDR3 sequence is CASSGTRNTGELFF. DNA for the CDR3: TGTGCCAGCAGTGGGACACGCAACACCGGGGAGCTGTTTTTT.

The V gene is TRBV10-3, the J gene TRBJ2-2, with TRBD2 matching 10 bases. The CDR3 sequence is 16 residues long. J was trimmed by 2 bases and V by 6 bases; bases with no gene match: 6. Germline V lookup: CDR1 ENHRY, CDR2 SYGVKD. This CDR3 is CAIRAGTSENTGELFF. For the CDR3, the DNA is TGTGCCATCAGGGCTGGGACTAGCGAAAACACCGGGGAGCTGTTTTTT.

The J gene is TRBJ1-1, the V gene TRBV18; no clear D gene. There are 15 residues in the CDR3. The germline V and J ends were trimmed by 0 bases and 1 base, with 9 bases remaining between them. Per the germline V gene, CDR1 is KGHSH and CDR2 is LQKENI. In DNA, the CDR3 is TGTGCCAGCTCACCACCGGGGTTGGGGAACACTGAAGCTTTCTTT. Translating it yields CASSPPGLGNTEAFF.

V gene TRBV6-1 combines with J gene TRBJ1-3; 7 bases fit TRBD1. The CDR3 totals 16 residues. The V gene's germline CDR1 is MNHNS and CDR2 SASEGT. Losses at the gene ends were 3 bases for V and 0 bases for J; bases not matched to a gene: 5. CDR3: CASSDLGTVSGNTIYF. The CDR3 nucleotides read TGTGCCAGCAGTGATCTTGGGACAGTCTCTGGAAACACCATATATTTT.

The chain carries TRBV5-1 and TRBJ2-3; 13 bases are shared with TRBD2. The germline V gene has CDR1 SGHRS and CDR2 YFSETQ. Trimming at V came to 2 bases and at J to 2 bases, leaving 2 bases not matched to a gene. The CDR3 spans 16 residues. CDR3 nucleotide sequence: TGCGCCAGCAGCTTAACTAGCGGGGGGGCCACAGATACGCAGTATTTT. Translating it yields CASSLTSGGATDTQYF.

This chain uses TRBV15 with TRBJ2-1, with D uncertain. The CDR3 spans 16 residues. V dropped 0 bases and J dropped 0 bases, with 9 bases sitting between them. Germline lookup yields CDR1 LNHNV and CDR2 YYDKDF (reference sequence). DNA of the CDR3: TGTGCCACCAGCAGAGATCGAGGTAGCTCCTACAATGAGCAGTTCTTC. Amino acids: CATSRDRGSSYNEQFF.

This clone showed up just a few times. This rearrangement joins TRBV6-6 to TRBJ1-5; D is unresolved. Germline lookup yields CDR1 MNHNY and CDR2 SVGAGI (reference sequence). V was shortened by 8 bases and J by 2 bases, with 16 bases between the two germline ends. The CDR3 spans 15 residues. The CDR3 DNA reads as TGTGCCAGCCGCCTTGATGACTCTGGCAATCAGCCCCAGCATTTT. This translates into CASRLDDSGNQPQHF.

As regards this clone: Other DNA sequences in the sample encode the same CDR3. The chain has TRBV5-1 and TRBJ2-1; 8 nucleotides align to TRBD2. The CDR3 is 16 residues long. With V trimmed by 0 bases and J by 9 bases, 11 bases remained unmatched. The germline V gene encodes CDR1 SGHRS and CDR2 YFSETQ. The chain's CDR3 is CASSLDRGGGLSEQFF. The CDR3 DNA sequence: TGCGCCAGCAGCTTGGATCGGGGGGGAGGGCTCTCTGAGCAGTTCTTC.